The 29 T cell receptor beta chains listed next were all sequenced from one sample in a study of identical twins. TCRdb ran MiXCR on the 5' RACE reads and lists one entry per CDR3 protein. The profile shows some 1,700,000 distinct CDR3 sequences, around 29% of them singletons. Source material: cord blood. The receptors stem from a newborn girl in good health.

There are a few counts of this clonotype. As DNA, the CDR3 is TGTGCCTGGACTTTATTCGGAGGACTAGCGGGGGGAGAAGGGGCAGATACGCAGTATTTT. This gives the protein CAWTLFGGLAGGEGADTQYF. J is TRBJ2-3 and V is TRBV30; TRBD2 matches 14 bases. This CDR3 has 20 residues. V lost 4 bases, J lost 4 bases, and 19 bases stayed unmatched. CDR1 is GTSNPN, CDR2 SVGIG, per germline (reference sequence). The full variable domain, in which reference TRBV30 and TRBJ2-3 provide the parts outside the CDR3, is SQTIHQWPATLVQPVGSPLSLECTVEGTSNPNLYWYRQAAGRGLQLLFYSVGIGQISSEVPQNLSASRPQDRQFILSSKKLLLSDSGFYLCAWTLFGGLAGGEGADTQYFGPGTRLTVL.

This clonotype was counted between two and nine times. Its ends do not fully match the called genes, so a read error is possible. The chain is built from TRBV5-1 and TRBJ2-3, with D tentatively TRBD1 (5 bases). CDR1 is SGHRS and CDR2 is YFSETQ in the germline V gene. The CDR3 is made up of 15 amino acids. In DNA form, the CDR3 reads TGCCCCAGCAGCTTGACAGTTACTAGCACAGATACGCAGTATTTT. This encodes CPSSLTVTSTDTQYF.

The chain links TRBV15 to TRBJ1-5; no firm D call. Germline loops: CDR1 LNHNV, CDR2 YYDKDF (reference sequence). V shed 1 base and J shed 10 bases, with 8 bases lying between them. The CDR3 extends over 12 amino acids. CDR3 in amino acids: CATSRGPGPQHF. CDR3 nucleotide sequence: TGTGCCACCAGCAGAGGCCCGGGACCCCAGCATTTT.

Note on this clonotype: At one boundary the junction diverges from the germline segment, which might be a read error. The chain recombines TRBV7-2 with TRBJ2-2, with D possibly matching TRBD2 (5 bases). Germline lookup yields CDR1 SGHTA and CDR2 FQGNSA. CDR3 size: 15 residues. The chain's CDR3 is CASSLDAAVTGKLFF. In DNA form, the CDR3 reads TGTGCCAGCAGCTTAGATGCAGCGGTCACCGGGAAGCTGTTTTTT.

The table lists this clonotype with a few counts. This chain connects TRBV20-1 to TRBJ1-4, with TRBD1 matching over 9 bases. The CDR3 spans 14 residues. J was trimmed by 6 bases and V by 6 bases; bases with no gene match: 8. Germline CDR1 reads DFQATT; CDR2 reads SNEGSKA (reference sequence). The CDR3 here is CSAAFGTGYEKLFF. The DNA of the CDR3 is TGCAGTGCCGCCTTCGGGACAGGGTATGAAAAACTGTTTTTT.

This clonotype has a handful of counts. The chain uses TRBV20-1 and TRBJ2-7, with D uncertain. In germline, CDR1 is DFQATT, CDR2 SNEGSKA (reference sequence). The CDR3 totals 13 residues. The germline V and J ends were trimmed by 3 bases and 0 bases, with 9 bases remaining between them. CDR3 DNA sequence: TGCAGTGCTAGGACCCCTGTCTCCTACGAGCAGTACTTC. It codes for CSARTPVSYEQYF.

A few counts support this clonotype. The chain couples TRBV3-1 to TRBJ2-3; 11 nucleotides align to TRBD2. From germline, CDR1 is LGHDT and CDR2 YNNKEL (reference sequence). The CDR3 has 16 residues. With V trimmed by 2 bases and J by 5 bases, 6 bases remained unmatched. The CDR3, as DNA: TGTGCCAGCAGCCAATTTAGCGGGGGGGCCGGAGATACGCAGTATTTT. It encodes CASSQFSGGAGDTQYF.

This clonotype was detected many times. V is TRBV9 and J is TRBJ2-3, with 8 bases aligning to TRBD2. This CDR3 is built from 14 residues. The junction had 4 bases not matched to a gene; V was cut back by 1 base and J by 6 bases. The germline CDR1 and CDR2 sequences are SGDLS and YYNGEE. CDR3 loop: CASSVRSGSDTQYF. The CDR3 nucleotides read TGTGCCAGCAGCGTAAGGAGCGGGAGCGATACGCAGTATTTT.

The chain has TRBV25-1 and TRBJ2-1; 9 positions agree with TRBD2. This CDR3 spans 21 amino acids. V lost 6 bases to trimming and J lost 5 bases; unmatched junction nucleotides: 26. Germline assignment: CDR1 MGHDK and CDR2 SYGVNS. CDR3 sequence: CASRGTPSGRLPTGVHNEQFF. DNA for the CDR3: TGTGCCAGCAGAGGAACTCCAAGCGGGAGGTTACCTACAGGGGTACACAATGAGCAGTTCTTC.

The chain couples TRBV5-1 to TRBJ1-3; 7 nucleotides line up with TRBD1. The CDR3 sequence is 16 residues long. Germline CDR1 reads SGHRS; CDR2 reads YFSETQ. Trimming took 4 bases from V and 0 from J; bases not matched to a gene: 7. DNA for the CDR3: TGCGCCAGCAGCGCATCGACAGGGAGCTCTGGAAACACCATATATTTT. Residues: CASSASTGSSGNTIYF.

A few counts support this clonotype. CDR3 amino acids: CASSTRTGPYNEQFF. CDR3 nucleotide sequence: TGCGCCAGCAGCACGAGGACAGGCCCCTACAATGAGCAGTTCTTC. V usage is TRBV5-1 and J usage is TRBJ2-1; 7 bases are a match to TRBD1. There are 15 residues in the CDR3. After removal of 4 bases from V and 2 bases from J, the junction contained 6 bases not matched to a gene. CDR1 SGHRS and CDR2 YFSETQ come from the germline V gene.

The gene calls are TRBV5-6 and TRBJ2-4; D gene uncertain. The DNA end is a closer match to TRBJ2-5, so the J assignment may be wrong. The CDR3 loop spans 12 amino acids. Germline V gene sequence: CDR1 SGHDT, CDR2 YYEEEE. The DNA for the CDR3 is TGTGCCAGCAGCTTGAGCACTCGGACCCAGTACTTC. It translates to CASSLSTRTQYF.

The rearrangement joins TRBV15 to TRBJ1-1; perhaps TRBD1 as D (5 bases). The germline CDR1 and CDR2 sequences are LNHNV and YYDKDF (reference sequence). The CDR3 consists of 13 residues. Trimming cost V 7 bases and J 3 bases, with 12 bases left between them. DNA for the CDR3: TGTGCCACCACAAAGTCAGGGTACACTGAAGCTTTCTTT. It is translated as CATTKSGYTEAFF.

This clonotype was detected only a few times. The V call is TRBV10-3, the J call TRBJ1-2, with unresolved D. Per germline, CDR1 ENHRY and CDR2 SYGVKD. V was trimmed by 3 bases and J by 7 bases, leaving 6 bases between them. This CDR3 is built from 11 residues. CDR3 bases: TGTGCCATCAGTGATATGGGTGGCTACACCTTC. As protein: CAISDMGGYTF.

The chain couples TRBV18 to TRBJ1-6, with 9 nucleotides matching TRBD1. J gave up 9 bases and V 1 base, and 4 bases lay outside the gene matches. The CDR3 loop spans 15 amino acids. Germline V gives CDR1 KGHSH, CDR2 LQKENI. As DNA, the CDR3 is TGTGCCAGCTCACCACTTGGGACAGGGCCTTCACCCCTCCACTTT. This encodes CASSPLGTGPSPLHF.

The genes are TRBV10-2 and TRBJ2-1, with D possibly matching TRBD2 (6 bases). Matching the DNA end better, TRBJ2-7 makes the J call doubtful. The CDR3 has 17 amino acids. Germline-derived CDR1 and CDR2 are WSHSY and SAAADI. CDR3 nucleotide sequence: TGCGCCAGCAGTGCGGCGAACCCGGGGGTCGCCTACAATGAGCAGTACTTC. Translating gives CASSAANPGVAYNEQYF.

V is TRBV21-1 and J is TRBJ1-5; TRBD1, the table's D call, lacks a check against the DNA. TRBV21-1 is shown as a pseudogene. The CDR3 is made up of 18 amino acids. CDR3 region: CASSKGGTQGWGNQPQHF. The CDR3 DNA follows: TGTGCCAGCAGCAAAGGTGGAACACAGGGATGGGGCAATCAGCCCCAGCATTTT.

The J gene is TRBJ1-1, the V gene TRBV20-1, with TRBD1 matching 7 bases. The CDR3 runs 12 residues. Germline V gives CDR1 DFQATT, CDR2 SNEGSKA (reference sequence). After removal of 8 bases from V and 8 bases from J, the junction contained 11 bases not matched to a gene. The CDR3 sequence is CSLKPGTEEAFF. The CDR3 coding sequence is TGCAGTCTTAAACCCGGGACAGAGGAAGCTTTCTTT.

The rearrangement uses TRBV4-2 and TRBJ2-2; a possible D gene is TRBD1 (6 bases). CDR1 is LGHNA, CDR2 YNFKEQ, per germline. The CDR3 runs 15 residues. Trimming took 4 bases from V and 3 from J, leaving 12 bases between them. The CDR3 protein is CASSLEKGDTGELFF. The DNA of the CDR3 is TGTGCCAGCAGCCTGGAAAAGGGGGACACCGGGGAGCTGTTTTTT.

This clonotype was observed at least ten times. This chain joins TRBV28 and TRBJ2-4; TRBD1 matches 7 bases. The CDR3 loop spans 14 amino acids. The germline CDR1 and CDR2 sequences are MDHEN and SYDVKM. J gave up 1 base and V 8 bases, and 5 bases lay outside the gene matches. This CDR3 reads CASLMTGAKNIQYF. In nucleotides, the CDR3 is TGTGCCAGCCTGATGACAGGGGCCAAAAACATTCAGTACTTC. Full variable domain (rest looked up from reference TRBV28 and TRBJ2-4): DVKVTQSSRYLVKRTGEKVFLECVQDMDHENMFWYRQDPGLGLRLIYFSYDVKMKEKGDIPEGYSVSREKKERFSLILESASTNQTSMYLCASLMTGAKNIQYFGAGTRLSVL.

The sample holds a few counts of this clonotype. J is TRBJ2-1 and V is TRBV3-1; 8 nucleotides line up with TRBD2. CDR1 is LGHDT, CDR2 YNNKEL, per germline (reference sequence). The CDR3 length is 17 residues. The J segment lost 4 bases and the V segment lost 0 bases, leaving 8 bases of the junction unmatched. As DNA, the CDR3 is TGTGCCAGCAGCCAAGATGTGGGACTAGAGGCATACAATGAGCAGTTCTTC. Translated: CASSQDVGLEAYNEQFF.

The chain carries TRBV7-8 and TRBJ2-1, with 8 bases matching TRBD2. The CDR3 loop spans 15 amino acids. V trimming: 4 bases; J trimming: 7 bases; junction bases outside the gene matches: 9. Germline V CDR1 and CDR2: SGHVS, FQNEAQ. DNA for the CDR3: TGTGCCAGCAGCTCCAAGGGGACTAGAGGGAATGAGCAGTTCTTC. Translation: CASSSKGTRGNEQFF.

The rearrangement uses TRBV25-1 and TRBJ1-5; 7 nucleotides line up with TRBD1. The junction had 11 bases not matched to a gene; V was cut back by 6 bases and J by 0 bases. The CDR3 has 17 amino acids. Germline CDR1 MGHDK, CDR2 SYGVNS. CDR3 DNA: TGTGCCAGCAGCTCTAGCGACAGGGCATATAGCAATCAGCCCCAGCATTTT. Translated: CASSSSDRAYSNQPQHF.

The chain uses TRBV2 and TRBJ2-3; D unresolved. The germline gives CDR1 SNHLY, CDR2 FYNNEI. V was trimmed by 4 bases and J by 2 bases, leaving 10 bases between them. The CDR3 is 14 amino acids. The CDR3 DNA sequence: TGTGCCAGCAGTGTCCCGAGACACACAGATACGCAGTATTTT. It is translated as CASSVPRHTDTQYF.

This clonotype has only a few counts. The genes are TRBV3-1 and TRBJ1-2, with 7 bases fitting TRBD1. Trimming at V came to 0 bases and at J to 6 bases, leaving 7 bases not matched to a gene. The CDR3 runs to 15 residues. The V gene's germline CDR1 is LGHDT and CDR2 YNNKEL (reference sequence). The CDR3 sequence is CASSQEGRGKNGYTF. The DNA for the CDR3 is TGTGCCAGCAGCCAAGAGGGCAGGGGGAAAAATGGCTACACCTTC.

This chain links TRBV10-3 with TRBJ1-5; TRBD1 might be the D (5 bases). The CDR3 contains 16 residues. Germline values: CDR1 ENHRY, CDR2 SYGVKD. V lost 2 bases and J 3 bases, leaving 14 bases between the germline ends. The CDR3 region is CAISEPTSRDNQPQHF. For the CDR3, the DNA is TGTGCCATCAGTGAGCCGACTAGCAGGGACAATCAGCCCCAGCATTTT.

The CDR3 nucleotides are TGCGCCAGCAGCTTGGACGCGGGGCGGTTCTACGAGCAGTACTTC. This codes for CASSLDAGRFYEQYF. This chain links TRBV5-1 with TRBJ2-7; TRBD2 is a possible D gene (6 bases). Between the trimmed V and J ends, which lost 0 bases and 3 bases, there was a span of 13 bases. This CDR3 is 15 amino acids long. Germline CDR1 SGHRS, CDR2 YFSETQ. Drawing the rest from reference TRBV5-1 and TRBJ2-7, the complete variable domain is KAGVTQTPRYLIKTRGQQVTLSCSPISGHRSVSWYQQTPGQGLQFLFEYFSETQRNKGNFPGRFSGRQFSNSRSEMNVSTLELGDSALYLCASSLDAGRFYEQYFGPGTRLTVT.

The chain links TRBV2 to TRBJ2-1; TRBD2 matches 14 bases. This CDR3 has 17 amino acids. After removal of 10 bases from V and 4 bases from J, the junction contained 12 bases not matched to a gene. From germline, CDR1 is SNHLY and CDR2 FYNNEI. The CDR3, as DNA: TGTGCCACCCAACGGGGACTAGCGGGAGTGTGGTACAATGAGCAGTTCTTC. Protein sequence: CATQRGLAGVWYNEQFF. The whole variable domain, remainder taken from reference TRBV2 and TRBJ2-1, is EPEVTQTPSHQVTQMGQEVILRCVPISNHLYFYWYRQILGQKVEFLVSFYNNEISEKSEIFDDQFSVERPDGSNFTLKIRSTKLEDSAMYFCATQRGLAGVWYNEQFFGPGTRLTVL.

This rearrangement joins TRBV5-1 to TRBJ1-1; the D is unclear. The CDR3 totals 14 residues. Germline CDR1 is SGHRS and CDR2 is YFSETQ. V dropped 1 base and J dropped 0 bases, with 7 bases sitting between them. As DNA, the CDR3 is TGCGCCAGCAGCTTGCACCACATGAACACTGAAGCTTTCTTT. This sequence encodes CASSLHHMNTEAFF.